These 30 T cell receptor beta chains came from one sample sequenced in a study of T cells in Graves' hyperthyroidism and ophthalmopathy (dated by TCRdb to 2018 to 2020). Libraries were prepared through multiplex PCR. This sample was sequenced with an Illumina HiSeq 2000. Amplification of TCR beta CDR3 regions was carried out from RNA transcripts. The first round of RT-PCR for the TCR CDR3 was performed with the HTBI primer set and the Qiagen OneStep RT-PCR kit. TCRdb's own reprocessing of the public reads used fastp at Q25 and MiXCR and kept productive beta chains. Duplicate CDR3 protein sequences are folded into a single record with the most common DNA and genes. The sample table shows over 350,000 distinct CDR3 sequences, and roughly 14% are seen once. The ten biggest clones cover over 10% of the sample. The specimen sequenced was blood. These receptors were obtained from a man between 18 and 35 years old with Graves' ophthalmopathy.

The rearrangement uses TRBV3-1 and TRBJ1-3, with a tentative D call TRBD1 (6 bases). Trimming left V 2 bases short and J 1 base short, with 9 bases between. The germline V gene encodes CDR1 LGHDT and CDR2 YNNKEL (reference sequence). The CDR3 sequence is 15 residues long. CDR3 in DNA: TGTGCCAGCAGCCAAAAAGGGGGTTCTGGAAACACCATATATTTT. Amino acid sequence: CASSQKGGSGNTIYF. The variable domain in full, completed from reference TRBV3-1 and TRBJ1-3, reads DTAVSQTPKYLVTQMGNDKSIKCEQNLGHDTMYWYKQDSKKFLKIMFSYNNKELIINETVPNRFSPKSPDKAHLNLHINSLELGDSAVYFCASSQKGGSGNTIYFGEGSWLTVV.

The chain is built from TRBV6-1 and TRBJ2-3; D is undetermined. Germline loops: CDR1 MNHNS, CDR2 SASEGT. The germline V and J ends were trimmed by 8 bases and 3 bases, with 9 bases remaining between them. The CDR3 has 12 residues. The CDR3 spells CASVGMTDTQYF. CDR3 DNA sequence: TGTGCCAGCGTGGGGATGACAGATACGCAGTATTTT.

In its sample, this clonotype was seen a few times. The V gene is TRBV9, the J gene TRBJ1-1, with a tentative D call TRBD1 (5 bases). This CDR3 region has 14 residues. The V gene lost 0 bases and the J gene lost 7 bases, with 13 bases spanning the gap. Germline CDR1 is SGDLS and CDR2 is YYNGEE. The CDR3 sequence: CASSVGPGFGEAFF. The CDR3, as DNA: TGTGCCAGCAGCGTAGGCCCAGGGTTCGGTGAAGCTTTCTTT.

This clonotype was counted at least ten times. The gene calls are TRBV3-1 and TRBJ1-4, with 7 bases matching TRBD1. Looked up from germline, CDR1 is LGHDT and CDR2 is YNNKEL (reference sequence). This CDR3 is built from 15 residues. Trimming cost V 0 bases and J 4 bases; bases outside gene matches: 2. CDR3 sequence: CASSQEPGGNEKLFF. The CDR3 nucleotides read TGTGCCAGCAGCCAAGAACCAGGGGGTAATGAAAAACTGTTTTTT.

This clonotype has just a few counts. The rearrangement uses TRBV9 and TRBJ2-7, with 9 bases lining up with TRBD1. The CDR3 has 14 residues. Germline V lookup: CDR1 SGDLS, CDR2 YYNGEE. J lost 6 bases, V lost 3 bases, and 7 bases had no gene match. In DNA, the CDR3 is TGTGCCAGCAGCGCCCCGGGACAGGGCCCCGAGCAGTACTTC. Translation gives CASSAPGQGPEQYF.

The sample holds a few counts of this clonotype. The chain has TRBV19 and TRBJ1-3, with D tentatively TRBD1 (6 bases). The CDR3 has 17 amino acids. Trimming took 5 bases from V and 0 from J, leaving 17 bases between them. Germline-derived CDR1 and CDR2 are LNHDA and SQIVND (reference sequence). Written as DNA, the CDR3 is TGTGCCAGTAGTTCCGGACAGAGCTTTTTCTCTGGAAACACCATATATTTT. This sequence encodes CASSSGQSFFSGNTIYF.

V and J are TRBV12-3 or TRBV12-4 and TRBJ2-7; 13 bases match TRBD2. The CDR3 runs 14 residues. Trimming took 6 bases from V and 2 from J; bases not matched to a gene: 1. CDR3 nucleotides: TGTGCCAGCAGAACTAGCGGGGGGGCCTACGAGCAGTACTTC. This sequence encodes CASRTSGGAYEQYF.

This chain joins TRBV7-9 and TRBJ1-2, with TRBD1 identical over 9 bases. The CDR3 has 14 amino acids. From germline, CDR1 is SEHNR and CDR2 FQNEAQ (reference sequence). V was pared by 3 bases and J by 7 bases, with 6 bases of the junction left unmatched. This CDR3 is CASSFGQGMGGYTF. In DNA form, the CDR3 reads TGTGCCAGCAGCTTTGGACAGGGGATGGGTGGCTACACCTTC.

This clonotype was observed at least ten times. The CDR3 protein is CASSVYRGEAFF. As DNA, the CDR3 is TGTGCCAGCAGTGTATACAGGGGTGAAGCTTTCTTT. This chain uses TRBV12-3 or TRBV12-4 with TRBJ1-1, with 7 bases matching TRBD1. This CDR3 spans 12 amino acids. V trimming: 5 bases; J trimming: 7 bases; junction bases outside the gene matches: 4.

This clonotype was picked up a small number of times. J is TRBJ2-5 and V is TRBV5-1, with 10 nucleotides matching TRBD1. The V and J ends lost 3 bases and 5 bases, in that order; junction bases with no gene match: 4. CDR1 and CDR2 (germline): SGHRS, YFSETQ. This CDR3 comprises 14 residues. The CDR3 sequence is CASSWTGGRETQYF. DNA for the CDR3: TGCGCCAGCAGCTGGACAGGGGGTAGGGAGACCCAGTACTTC.

This clonotype was seen a handful of times. The chain couples TRBV4-2 to TRBJ1-1; D is ambiguous. The germline V and J ends were trimmed by 1 base and 3 bases, with 12 bases remaining between them. Germline V CDR1 and CDR2: LGHNA, YNFKEQ. This CDR3 region has 15 residues. CDR3 sequence: CASSQGWFKDTEAFF. CDR3 bases: TGTGCCAGCAGCCAAGGTTGGTTTAAGGACACTGAAGCTTTCTTT.

This clonotype was seen a handful of times. The rearrangement joins TRBV19 to TRBJ1-2, with 7 bases identical to TRBD1. Germline V gene data show CDR1 as LNHDA and CDR2 as SQIVND (reference sequence). With 7 bases clipped from V and 6 bases from J, the junction kept 17 bases outside the gene matches. The CDR3 length is 16 residues. CDR3 sequence reads: CASTRSQGGGLDGYTF. CDR3 DNA sequence: TGTGCCAGTACCCGATCCCAAGGAGGGGGCCTCGATGGCTACACCTTC.

This clonotype turned up a few times. The chain recombines TRBV19 with TRBJ2-1; 9 bases fit TRBD2. The CDR3 totals 18 residues. J was trimmed by 6 bases and V by 3 bases; bases with no gene match: 15. Germline CDR1 and CDR2: LNHDA and SQIVND (reference sequence). CDR3 region: CASSIWPTLRRGGNEQFF. In DNA, the CDR3 is TGTGCCAGTAGTATTTGGCCCACGTTGAGGCGGGGGGGCAATGAGCAGTTCTTC.

This clonotype was counted ten times or more. The chain links TRBV5-6 to TRBJ2-5, with D possibly being TRBD2 (6 bases). CDR1 SGHDT and CDR2 YYEEEE come from the germline V gene. V was pared by 3 bases and J by 2 bases, with 17 bases between. This CDR3 has 16 amino acids. DNA for the CDR3: TGTGCCAGCAGCTCTGTCGGCAGCCGGGGGCAAGAGACCCAGTACTTC. Translation gives CASSSVGSRGQETQYF.

CDR3 amino acids: CASSADSGANVLTF. The DNA for the CDR3 is TGTGCCAGTAGTGCGGACTCTGGGGCCAACGTCCTGACTTTC. The chain employs TRBV19 and TRBJ2-6; D is undetermined. Trimming left V 5 bases short and J 0 bases short, with 5 bases between. CDR3 length: 14 amino acids. Germline values: CDR1 LNHDA, CDR2 SQIVND (reference sequence).

This clonotype came up many times. This chain links TRBV20-1 with TRBJ1-2, with 8 nucleotides matching TRBD1. J was trimmed by 3 bases and V by 0 bases; bases with no gene match: 6. The CDR3 runs to 15 residues. Germline CDR1 is DFQATT and CDR2 is SNEGSKA (reference sequence). In nucleotides, the CDR3 is TGCAGTGCTAGAGAAGACCCGACAGGGGACTATGGCTACACCTTC. Amino acid sequence: CSAREDPTGDYGYTF.

This clonotype has at least ten counts. The chain combines TRBV2 with TRBJ2-7, with a tentative D call TRBD2 (6 bases). Trimming removed 1 base at V and 7 bases at J, with 17 bases between. CDR1 is SNHLY, CDR2 FYNNEI, per germline. This CDR3 region has 15 residues. The CDR3, as DNA: TGTGCCAGCAGTGAAGGCTTTGGCCGTCGGGAGGAGCAGTACTTC. Translating gives CASSEGFGRREEQYF. Filled out from reference TRBV2 and TRBJ2-7, the complete variable domain reads EPEVTQTPSHQVTQMGQEVILRCVPISNHLYFYWYRQILGQKVEFLVSFYNNEISEKSEIFDDQFSVERPDGSNFTLKIRSTKLEDSAMYFCASSEGFGRREEQYFGPGTRLTVT.

This clonotype was observed at least ten times. The CDR3 nucleotides are TGCGCCAGCAGTGAGTCCCAGGCCTACGAGCAGTACTTC. Encoded protein: CASSESQAYEQYF. The chain employs TRBV10-2 and TRBJ2-7; no clear D gene. CDR3 length equals 13 residues. V was cut by 0 bases and J by 2 bases, with 5 bases left in between. CDR1 is WSHSY, CDR2 SAAADI, per germline.

The chain joins TRBV9 to TRBJ2-2; no reliable D call. V lost 0 bases, J lost 2 bases, and 2 bases lay in between. The CDR3 is made up of 13 amino acids. Germline V CDR1 and CDR2: SGDLS, YYNGEE. In nucleotides, the CDR3 is TGTGCCAGCAGCGTAGACAACACCGGGGAGCTGTTTTTT. Its translation: CASSVDNTGELFF.

The chain uses TRBV18 and TRBJ2-3; TRBD1 agrees at 10 bases. The CDR3 sequence is 18 residues long. V gave up 3 bases and J gave up 2 bases; unmatched junction bases: 11. Per germline, CDR1 KGHSH and CDR2 LQKENI. CDR3 loop: CASSPGQGSGPYTDTQYF. The DNA for the CDR3 is TGTGCCAGCTCACCGGGACAGGGGTCGGGACCCTACACAGATACGCAGTATTTT.

At least ten counts were recorded for this clonotype. The chain is built from TRBV10-3 and TRBJ2-5; 8 nucleotides match TRBD2. The trim removed 6 bases at V and 1 base at J, leaving 7 bases unmatched. Germline V gene sequence: CDR1 ENHRY, CDR2 SYGVKD. The CDR3 runs 15 residues. Here the CDR3 reads CAIRRSGASQETQYF. CDR3 bases: TGTGCCATCAGACGTAGCGGGGCCTCCCAAGAGACCCAGTACTTC.

This clonotype was seen only a few times. The chain combines TRBV6-1 with TRBJ2-7; no clear D. CDR3 length: 16 amino acids. V dropped 1 base and J dropped 0 bases, with 13 bases sitting between them. In germline, CDR1 is MNHNS, CDR2 SASEGT. CDR3 in amino acids: CASSEGRYRSSYEQYF. In DNA form, the CDR3 reads TGTGCCAGCAGTGAAGGAAGATATCGGAGCTCCTACGAGCAGTACTTC.

At least ten counts were recorded for this clonotype. V gene TRBV3-1 combines with J gene TRBJ2-1, with a possible D match to TRBD1 (8 bases). Trimming pared 8 bases from V and 3 bases from J, leaving 14 bases between. CDR3 size: 14 residues. The germline V gene encodes CDR1 LGHDT and CDR2 YNNKEL (reference sequence). The CDR3 DNA follows: TGTGCCAGCTGGAACAGGGGGGGCTACAATGAGCAGTTCTTC. This sequence encodes CASWNRGGYNEQFF.

This clonotype appeared a few times. V gene TRBV30 combines with J gene TRBJ2-3; 9 bases align to TRBD1. This CDR3 spans 13 amino acids. The J segment lost 1 base and the V segment lost 5 bases, leaving 1 base of the junction unmatched. Germline lookup yields CDR1 GTSNPN and CDR2 SVGIG (reference sequence). CDR3 DNA: TGTGCCTGGGGGACAGGGCGCACAGATACGCAGTATTTT. It encodes CAWGTGRTDTQYF.

The chain recombines TRBV7-8 with TRBJ2-2; 7 bases are shared with TRBD2. This CDR3 is built from 16 residues. Unmatched junction bases numbered 7, after V lost 5 bases and J lost 1 base. Per germline, CDR1 SGHVS and CDR2 FQNEAQ. The CDR3 is CASSPIPGGNTGELFF. The CDR3 DNA is TGTGCCAGCAGCCCCATCCCGGGAGGGAACACCGGGGAGCTGTTTTTT.

This clonotype was detected many times. The gene calls are TRBV5-8 and TRBJ2-7; TRBD1 agrees at 8 bases. Looked up from germline, CDR1 is SGHTS and CDR2 is YDEGEE. V was pared by 1 base and J by 10 bases, with 7 bases of the junction left unmatched. This CDR3 is 13 amino acids long. CDR3 protein: CASSLPGQVDQYF. Written as DNA, the CDR3 is TGTGCCAGCAGCTTGCCGGGACAGGTCGATCAGTACTTC.

This clonotype was detected ten times or more. This chain uses TRBV11-2 with TRBJ2-5; D call uncertain. V was shortened by 6 bases and J by 4 bases, with 9 bases between the two germline ends. The V gene's germline CDR1 is SGHAT and CDR2 FQNNGV. The CDR3 length is 12 residues. This CDR3 reads CASRLAVETQYF. The CDR3 nucleotides read TGTGCCAGCAGGTTGGCGGTAGAGACCCAGTACTTC.

This clonotype was observed many times. This sequence joins TRBV4-1 and TRBJ1-2, with D maybe TRBD1 (5 bases). The CDR3 is made up of 14 amino acids. V shed 2 bases and J shed 4 bases, with 11 bases lying between them. The V gene's germline CDR1 is MGHRA and CDR2 YSYEKL. The CDR3 DNA sequence: TGCGCCAGCAGCCAACAGGACGGGGGCTATGGCTACACCTTC. The encoded protein is CASSQQDGGYGYTF.

This clonotype has ten or more counts. This chain links TRBV6-1 with TRBJ2-7; D call uncertain. V was cut by 2 bases and J by 5 bases, with 10 bases left in between. This CDR3 comprises 13 residues. The germline gives CDR1 MNHNS, CDR2 SASEGT. The CDR3 here is CASSELRVHEQYF. CDR3 in DNA: TGTGCCAGCAGTGAACTAAGGGTCCACGAGCAGTACTTC.

This clonotype has ten or more counts. This sequence joins TRBV11-2 and TRBJ2-5; D may match TRBD1 or TRBD2 (6 bases each). CDR3 length equals 14 residues. The germline V and J ends were trimmed by 4 bases and 4 bases, with 13 bases remaining between them. Germline V gives CDR1 SGHAT, CDR2 FQNNGV. DNA of the CDR3: TGTGCCAGCAGCTCATCGGGGGCATCAGAGACCCAGTACTTC. Protein product: CASSSSGASETQYF.